This T cell receptor (beta chain) is from a study of technical replicates of blood from a handful of donors. This clone was detected once. Libraries were prepared by immunoSEQ multiplex PCR; TCRdb keeps only in-frame clonotypes and omits some of them. This sample has about 60,000 clones; more than 85% occur once, and the top ten carry roughly 4.2%. Per the germline V gene, CDR1 is SGHTA and CDR2 is FQGTGA. The CDR3 spans 13 residues. Trimming removed 2 bases at V and 4 bases at J, with 6 bases between. This TCR was recovered from a human donor in good health. Some clones in this sample may be carry-over from other donors' samples. The V and J genes are TRBV7-3 and TRBJ2-1; possible D gene TRBD1, 5 bases. Input material: PBMCs. This CDR3 is CASSLDSYNEQFF. Here the CDR3 DNA reads TGTGCCAGCAGCTTAGACAGTTACAATGAGCAGTTCTTC.